The 15 T cell receptor beta chains below were found in one sample sequenced in a study of blood T cell repertoires in COVID-19. The assay was immunoSEQ multiplex PCR, and TCRdb's table has in-frame clones only and misses some. The repertoire has fewer than 250,000 clones, roughly 82% of them found once; the top ten carry about 4.4%. The sequencing input was peripheral blood. These receptors were obtained from a woman in her sixties or seventies with acute or convalescent COVID-19.

The chain joins TRBV3-1 (or the pseudogene TRBV3-2) to TRBJ2-7; D may be TRBD1 (6 bases). The CDR3 has 14 amino acids. CDR1 and CDR2 (germline): LGHDT, YNNKEL (reference sequence). The V and J ends lost 1 base and 6 bases respectively, with 13 bases between them. CDR3 sequence (DNA): TGTGCCAGCAGCCAAGCGAACAGGGATGGCGAGCAGTACTTC. This gives the protein CASSQANRDGEQYF.

V usage is TRBV6-5 and J usage is TRBJ2-4, with D perhaps TRBD2 (6 bases). Germline assignment: CDR1 MNHEY and CDR2 SVGAGI. This CDR3 has 14 amino acids. V was shortened by 8 bases and J by 0 bases, with 11 bases between the two germline ends. CDR3 in amino acids: CASARGLAKNIQYF. The CDR3 nucleotides are TGTGCCAGCGCCCGGGGGTTAGCCAAAAACATTCAGTACTTC.

This chain connects TRBV4-3 to TRBJ1-3, with 8 positions matching TRBD1. The CDR3 loop spans 15 amino acids. Looked up from germline, CDR1 is LGHNA and CDR2 is YSLEER. After removal of 0 bases from V and 8 bases from J, the junction contained 6 bases not matched to a gene. The CDR3 region has the DNA TGCGCCAGCAGCCAAGATCGTTACAGGGGGGACACCATATATTTT. Protein product: CASSQDRYRGDTIYF.

This chain joins TRBV18 and TRBJ2-1, with 9 bases identical to TRBD1. J lost 0 bases, V lost 2 bases, and 2 bases had no gene match. There are 16 residues in the CDR3. The germline V gene has CDR1 KGHSH and CDR2 LQKENI. The CDR3 reads CASSPGGQGSYNEQFF. In DNA form, the CDR3 reads TGTGCCAGCTCACCAGGGGGACAGGGCTCCTACAATGAGCAGTTCTTC.

V gene TRBV5-1 combines with J gene TRBJ1-1; D gene uncertain. The V end lost 1 base, the J end lost 1 base, and 8 bases lay between the germline ends. The CDR3 extends over 14 amino acids. Germline V CDR1 and CDR2: SGHRS, YFSETQ. The DNA of the CDR3 is TGCGCCAGCAGCTTGAATAACTGGAACACTGAAGCTTTCTTT. Its protein product is CASSLNNWNTEAFF. The whole variable domain, remainder taken from reference TRBV5-1 and TRBJ1-1, is KAGVTQTPRYLIKTRGQQVTLSCSPISGHRSVSWYQQTPGQGLQFLFEYFSETQRNKGNFPGRFSGRQFSNSRSEMNVSTLELGDSALYLCASSLNNWNTEAFFGQGTRLTVV.

The chain combines TRBV7-2 with TRBJ1-3; D not resolved. Trimming took off 3 bases at V and 0 bases at J, with 9 bases between the two ends. Germline assignment: CDR1 SGHTA and CDR2 FQGNSA. This CDR3 is built from 15 residues. The CDR3 region is CASSLLAVSGNTIYF. The CDR3 bases are TGTGCCAGCAGCTTGTTGGCAGTCTCTGGAAACACCATATATTTT.

In DNA, the CDR3 is TGTGCCTGGAGTCGTACCGGGACAGGCTGGAGCCCAGATACGCAGTATTTT. It codes for CAWSRTGTGWSPDTQYF. V gene TRBV30 combines with J gene TRBJ2-3, with 8 bases matching TRBD1. The CDR3 is 17 residues long. After removal of 2 bases from V and 4 bases from J, the junction contained 14 bases not matched to a gene. The germline V gene has CDR1 GTSNPN and CDR2 SVGIG (reference sequence).

The rearrangement joins TRBV7-2 to TRBJ1-6; D might be TRBD1 (5 bases). The germline V gene has CDR1 SGHTA and CDR2 FQGNSA. The CDR3 is 13 amino acids. The V end was cut by 5 bases, the J end by 10 bases, with 12 bases between. In DNA, the CDR3 is TGTGCCAGCAGCGCGACAGTAAGGTCACCCCTCCACTTT. Amino acid sequence: CASSATVRSPLHF.

The V call is TRBV6-5, the J call TRBJ1-2; maybe TRBD1 (5 bases). This CDR3 is 12 amino acids long. Trimming removed 8 bases at V and 5 bases at J, with 12 bases between. Looked up from germline, CDR1 is MNHEY and CDR2 is SVGAGI. The CDR3, as DNA: TGTGCCAGCGGGACTGTTCCGTATGGCTACACCTTC. Its translation: CASGTVPYGYTF.

The J gene is TRBJ2-1, the V gene TRBV7-9; 10 bases are a match to TRBD2. CDR3 size: 17 residues. CDR1 and CDR2 (germline): SEHNR, FQNEAQ (reference sequence). The V gene end was trimmed by 5 bases and the J gene end by 7 bases; junction bases not matched to a gene: 14. The CDR3 nucleotides are TGTGCCAGCAGCAGCAACCTCGTACTAGCGGGGTTGAATGAGCAGTTCTTC. As protein: CASSSNLVLAGLNEQFF.

The V call is TRBV7-2, the J call TRBJ2-3; a possible D gene is TRBD1 (5 bases). This CDR3 is built from 15 residues. CDR1 is SGHTA, CDR2 FQGNSA, per germline. V lost 5 bases and J 4 bases, leaving 16 bases between the germline ends. The CDR3 here is CASSHRQYQADTQYF. In nucleotides, the CDR3 is TGTGCCAGCAGCCACAGACAGTATCAGGCAGATACGCAGTATTTT.

The genes are TRBV12-3 or TRBV12-4 and TRBJ1-1; D unclear. V was clipped by 5 bases and J by 7 bases, with 11 bases between them. The CDR3 contains 12 residues. The CDR3 nucleotides are TGTGCCAGCAGTCCTACAGTGGATGAAGCTTTCTTT. The encoded protein is CASSPTVDEAFF.

J is TRBJ1-1 and V is TRBV6-6; D is perhaps TRBD1 (5 bases). This CDR3 comprises 12 residues. Germline CDR1 MNHNY, CDR2 SVGAGI (reference sequence). V was clipped by 1 base and J by 6 bases, with 6 bases between them. CDR3: CASSYWGAEAFF. In nucleotides, the CDR3 is TGTGCCAGCAGTTACTGGGGCGCTGAAGCTTTCTTT.

The rearrangement links TRBV6-5 to TRBJ2-1; 8 nucleotides align to TRBD2. The CDR3 is 13 amino acids. Germline V gene sequence: CDR1 MNHEY, CDR2 SVGAGI. V was pared by 5 bases and J by 9 bases, with 6 bases of the junction left unmatched. The CDR3 coding sequence is TGTGCCAGCAGTACGGGGGGGCATGTTGAGCAGTTCTTC. Its translation: CASSTGGHVEQFF.

The chain links TRBV18 to TRBJ2-7; D is undetermined. V lost 4 bases, J lost 3 bases, and 10 bases lay in between. There are 13 residues in the CDR3. Germline CDR1 KGHSH, CDR2 LQKENI. The CDR3 loop reads CASSHPSGYEQYF. CDR3 DNA sequence: TGTGCCAGCTCACACCCGTCAGGCTACGAGCAGTACTTC.